These 27 T cell receptor beta chains originate from one sample sequenced in a study of blood T cell repertoires in COVID-19. Sequenced by immunoSEQ multiplex PCR; TCRdb stores in-frame clones only, minus some. The data hold under 450,000 clones, with less than 90% observed a single time. Sequenced sample: peripheral blood. These receptor sequences come from an older woman with COVID-19, enrolled during active disease.

The V call is TRBV7-9, the J call TRBJ1-2; TRBD1 matches at 8 bases. This CDR3 has 17 amino acids. CDR1 and CDR2 from the germline V gene are SEHNR and FQNEAQ (reference sequence). V dropped 2 bases and J dropped 2; count of bases not matched to a gene: 10. This chain's CDR3 is CASSLPLGQGRNYGYTF. CDR3 bases: TGTGCCAGCAGCTTACCACTAGGACAGGGAAGGAACTATGGCTACACCTTC.

The CDR3 here is CSAQEVGSYNEQFF. CDR3 DNA sequence: TGCAGCGCTCAGGAGGTGGGCTCCTACAATGAGCAGTTCTTC. The gene calls are TRBV29-1 and TRBJ2-1, with D tentatively TRBD2 (5 bases). Germline V gene sequence: CDR1 SQVTM, CDR2 ANQGSEA. The CDR3 contains 14 residues. V was trimmed by 7 bases and J by 0 bases, leaving 13 bases between them.

CDR3 sequence: CASSSAGLTETQYF. CDR3 sequence (DNA): TGTGCCAGCAGCTCAGCGGGACTCACAGAGACCCAGTACTTC. V gene TRBV7-9 combines with J gene TRBJ2-5; TRBD2 matches at 7 bases. The junction had 6 bases not matched to a gene; V was cut back by 4 bases and J by 4 bases. Germline lookup yields CDR1 SEHNR and CDR2 FQNEAQ (reference sequence). The CDR3 spans 14 residues.

The chain joins TRBV7-5 to TRBJ2-5; the D call in the table, TRBD1, was not verified against the DNA. TRBV7-5 is a pseudogene. The CDR3 is made up of 12 amino acids. CDR3 residues: CARRTGEETQYF. The CDR3 DNA reads as TGTGCCAGAAGGACAGGGGAGGAGACCCAGTACTTC.

In its sample, this clone was seen once. The chain has TRBV5-6 and TRBJ1-2; tentative D call: TRBD1 (5 bases). The V end lost 1 base, the J end lost 1 base, and 8 bases lay between the germline ends. The CDR3 spans 14 residues. Germline values: CDR1 SGHDT, CDR2 YYEEEE. CDR3 in DNA: TGTGCCAGCAGCTTGCCAGGGCTTAACTATGGCTACACCTTC. This gives the protein CASSLPGLNYGYTF.

The chain joins TRBV5-1 to TRBJ2-6, with a weak D call TRBD2 (6 bases). This CDR3 contains 17 residues. Trimming pared 0 bases from V and 0 bases from J, leaving 10 bases between. Germline lookup yields CDR1 SGHRS and CDR2 YFSETQ. The CDR3 loop is CASSLDLGGSGANVLTF. CDR3 bases: TGCGCCAGCAGCTTGGATTTGGGGGGCTCTGGGGCCAACGTCCTGACTTTC.

The gene calls are TRBV3-1 (or the pseudogene TRBV3-2) and TRBJ2-3; the match to TRBD1 covers 7 bases. The germline V gene encodes CDR1 LGHDT and CDR2 YNNKEL (reference sequence). The CDR3 is 14 residues long. The ends lost 4 bases at V and 3 bases at J; junction bases unmatched: 4. The CDR3 bases are TGTGCCAGCAGCCGACAGGGCTTGACAGATACGCAGTATTTT. Translating it yields CASSRQGLTDTQYF.

The CDR3 loop reads CASIGLFGNTIYF. As DNA, the CDR3 is TGTGCCAGCATTGGACTGTTCGGAAACACCATATATTTT. This chain uses TRBV6-5 with TRBJ1-3; D remains unclear. V was clipped by 7 bases and J by 4 bases, with 11 bases between them. Germline values: CDR1 MNHEY, CDR2 SVGAGI. This CDR3 is built from 13 residues.

This chain connects TRBV10-3 to TRBJ1-1, with D possibly being TRBD1 (5 bases). The V end lost 10 bases, the J end lost 0 bases, and 12 bases lay between the germline ends. There are 13 residues in the CDR3. The V gene's germline CDR1 is ENHRY and CDR2 SYGVKD. This CDR3 reads CATREGLNTEAFF. CDR3 coding DNA: TGTGCCACGAGGGAGGGACTGAACACTGAAGCTTTCTTT.

This CDR3 reads CSVEEFRDTEAFF. The CDR3 DNA follows: TGCAGCGTTGAAGAGTTCCGAGACACTGAAGCTTTCTTT. The gene calls are TRBV29-1 and TRBJ1-1; D gene unclear. Germline values: CDR1 SQVTM, CDR2 ANQGSEA. Trimming stripped 0 bases from V and 3 bases from J, with 8 bases between. The CDR3 has 13 residues.

The chain carries TRBV6-5 and TRBJ2-5; 9 bases agree with TRBD1. J was trimmed by 4 bases and V by 6 bases; bases with no gene match: 9. CDR3 length equals 15 residues. Germline V gives CDR1 MNHEY, CDR2 SVGAGI. This CDR3 reads CASSPADRGRETQYF. CDR3 DNA: TGTGCCAGCAGCCCCGCGGACAGGGGAAGAGAGACCCAGTACTTC.

The chain employs TRBV3-1 (or the pseudogene TRBV3-2) and TRBJ2-7; 9 nucleotides agree with TRBD2. CDR1 LGHDT and CDR2 YNNKEL come from the germline V gene (reference sequence). V shed 0 bases, J shed 3 bases, and the junction held 9 bases outside the gene matches. The CDR3 covers 17 residues. CDR3 coding DNA: TGTGCCAGCAGCCAAGATAGGAGAAGCGGGGGGTTCTACGAGCAGTACTTC. Translation: CASSQDRRSGGFYEQYF.

V usage is TRBV9 and J usage is TRBJ2-3, with a weak D call TRBD2 (7 bases). The germline V gene encodes CDR1 SGDLS and CDR2 YYNGEE. Trimming stripped 4 bases from V and 0 bases from J, with 27 bases between. The CDR3 is made up of 20 amino acids. In nucleotides, the CDR3 is TGTGCCAGCAGCTCTTACGTGTCGGCGGGGGCCACCCCTAGCACAGATACGCAGTATTTT. Translated, it gives CASSSYVSAGATPSTDTQYF.

The DNA of the CDR3 is TGTGCCAGCAGCTCGACAGATCACTATGGCTACACCTTC. Its translation is CASSSTDHYGYTF. V gene TRBV5-4 combines with J gene TRBJ1-2; D may be TRBD1 (5 bases). This CDR3 comprises 13 residues. Germline V gene sequence: CDR1 SGHNT, CDR2 YYREEE (reference sequence). V was cut by 3 bases and J by 3 bases, with 9 bases left in between.

The chain links TRBV9 to TRBJ2-3; TRBD2 agrees at 9 bases. Unmatched junction bases numbered 12, after V lost 0 bases and J lost 4 bases. The CDR3 contains 18 residues. The germline gives CDR1 SGDLS, CDR2 YYNGEE. The CDR3 loop reads CASSVAVRGLAGPDTQYF. CDR3 sequence (DNA): TGTGCCAGCAGCGTAGCGGTTAGGGGGCTAGCGGGGCCAGATACGCAGTATTTT. Filled out from reference TRBV9 and TRBJ2-3, the complete variable domain reads DSGVTQTPKHLITATGQRVTLRCSPRSGDLSVYWYQQSLDQGLQFLIQYYNGEERAKGNILERFSAQQFPDLHSELNLSSLELGDSALYFCASSVAVRGLAGPDTQYFGPGTRLTVL.

The V and J genes are TRBV20-1 and TRBJ2-7; D is unclear. V lost 3 bases, J lost 2 bases, and 5 bases lay in between. Per the germline V gene, CDR1 is DFQATT and CDR2 is SNEGSKA (reference sequence). The CDR3 runs to 11 residues. CDR3 in DNA: TGCAGTGCTAGGAGTACCTACGAGCAGTACTTC. As protein: CSARSTYEQYF.

V and J are TRBV5-1 and TRBJ1-6; 8 bases agree with TRBD1. The CDR3 runs 17 residues. V shed 2 bases and J 9 bases; nucleotides not matched to a gene: 13. The germline V gene has CDR1 SGHRS and CDR2 YFSETQ. The CDR3 region is CASSFSGQGTNASPLHF. CDR3 nucleotide sequence: TGCGCCAGCAGCTTTTCCGGACAGGGAACGAACGCTTCACCCCTCCACTTT. Complete variable domain (other parts from reference TRBV5-1 and TRBJ1-6): KAGVTQTPRYLIKTRGQQVTLSCSPISGHRSVSWYQQTPGQGLQFLFEYFSETQRNKGNFPGRFSGRQFSNSRSEMNVSTLELGDSALYLCASSFSGQGTNASPLHFGNGTRLTVT.

The J gene is TRBJ2-5, the V gene TRBV11-3; 15 bases match TRBD2. The CDR3 is 17 residues long. Germline CDR1 is SGHNT and CDR2 is YENEEA. V gave up 5 bases and J gave up 0 bases; unmatched junction bases: 4. CDR3 DNA: TGTGCCAGCAGCCTTGGACTAGCGGGGGGGTACCAAGAGACCCAGTACTTC. Protein product: CASSLGLAGGYQETQYF.

V and J are TRBV11-1 and TRBJ2-3; a weak D match, TRBD2 (6 bases). CDR3 length equals 16 residues. Trimming took off 7 bases at V and 0 bases at J, with 17 bases between the two ends. Germline CDR1 reads SGHAT; CDR2 reads FQDESV (reference sequence). CDR3 protein: CASTSGTHVSTDTQYF. The CDR3, as DNA: TGTGCCAGCACATCGGGGACTCACGTTAGCACAGATACGCAGTATTTT.

V is TRBV5-1 and J is TRBJ1-1; the D is unclear. V was trimmed by 4 bases and J by 2 bases, leaving 9 bases between them. From germline, CDR1 is SGHRS and CDR2 YFSETQ. CDR3 size: 13 residues. CDR3: CASSETSNTEAFF. The CDR3 nucleotides read TGCGCCAGCAGCGAAACAAGTAACACTGAAGCTTTCTTT.

There are a few counts of this clone. Other nucleotide sequences in the sample specify the same CDR3. This chain links TRBV27 with TRBJ2-3; D ambiguous. Looked up from germline, CDR1 is MNHEY and CDR2 is SMNVEV (reference sequence). CDR3 length equals 13 residues. Trimming stripped 3 bases from V and 2 bases from J, with 6 bases between. Written as DNA, the CDR3 is TGTGCCAGCAGTTTGTTAGCCACAGATACGCAGTATTTT. Residues: CASSLLATDTQYF.

This clone was counted a single time. The genes are TRBV10-3 and TRBJ1-3; TRBD1 is a possible D gene (5 bases). CDR1 is ENHRY and CDR2 is SYGVKD in the germline V gene. V dropped 0 bases and J dropped 2 bases, with 14 bases sitting between them. This CDR3 has 17 amino acids. DNA of the CDR3: TGTGCCATCAGTGAGTCAAAGGGGCGTCCGACTGGAAACACCATATATTTT. Translating gives CAISESKGRPTGNTIYF.

The rearrangement uses TRBV10-3 and TRBJ1-1, with a tentative D call TRBD1 (6 bases). Trimming left V 3 bases short and J 5 bases short, with 25 bases between. In germline, CDR1 is ENHRY, CDR2 SYGVKD. The CDR3 contains 18 residues. The CDR3 reads CAISDNIRDTTLGTEAFF. CDR3 nucleotides: TGTGCCATCAGTGATAATATTCGGGACACCACACTGGGGACTGAAGCTTTCTTT.

In nucleotides, the CDR3 is TGCGCCAGCAGCATAGGGGGTCCGGGCACTGAAGCTTTCTTT. This encodes CASSIGGPGTEAFF. V usage is TRBV4-1 and J usage is TRBJ1-1, with D perhaps matching TRBD1 (6 bases). Between the trimmed V and J ends, which lost 5 bases and 4 bases, there was a span of 14 bases. The V gene's germline CDR1 is MGHRA and CDR2 YSYEKL. The CDR3 runs 14 residues.

This chain links TRBV2 with TRBJ2-7; tentative D call: TRBD2 (6 bases). This CDR3 spans 14 amino acids. Germline-derived CDR1 and CDR2 are SNHLY and FYNNEI. Trimming removed 6 bases from V and 5 bases from J, with 17 bases in between. The CDR3, as DNA: TGTGCCAGCAGCAAGGATCCGGGAGATCACGAGCAGTACTTC. This sequence encodes CASSKDPGDHEQYF.

This clone was detected once. The chain uses TRBV3-1 (or the pseudogene TRBV3-2) and TRBJ2-7, with D perhaps matching TRBD2 (6 bases). The ends were cut back, 3 bases at V and 4 bases at J, with 10 bases in the middle. The germline V gene encodes CDR1 LGHDT and CDR2 YNNKEL (reference sequence). CDR3 size: 13 residues. DNA for the CDR3: TGTGCCAGCAGCCACCGGGGGACTTACGAGCAGTACTTC. As protein: CASSHRGTYEQYF.

The sample holds one count of this clone. The chain couples TRBV9 to TRBJ2-1, with TRBD2 matching 7 bases. Trimming cost V 0 bases and J 4 bases; bases outside gene matches: 7. This CDR3 spans 16 amino acids. Germline V gene lookup returns CDR1 SGDLS and CDR2 YYNGEE. In nucleotides, the CDR3 is TGTGCCAGCAGCGTAGGGTCCGCTAGCGGATACAATGAGCAGTTCTTC. Translating gives CASSVGSASGYNEQFF.